This T cell receptor (beta chain) derives from a study of PD-L1 blockade in urothelial cancer. Across the whole study: It was around 2014 that patients started atezolizumab at 1,200 mg intravenously every 3 weeks. Specimens of blood held a median count of approximately 150,000 T cells.

Spike-ins of synthetic TCR analog templates went into each PCR. This table comes from immunoSEQ multiplex PCR, and its TCRdb copy is limited to in-frame clones, with some not included. The sample holds approximately 79,000 clones, around four fifths seen once. Sample time point: pretreatment peripheral blood. Locally advanced or metastatic urothelial carcinoma was present in patients. There are 15 residues in the CDR3. V lost 3 bases and J 3 bases, leaving 14 bases between the germline ends. CDR1 and CDR2 from the germline V gene are SNHLY and FYNNEI. Specimen: PBMCs, collected around atezolizumab (anti-PD-L1) treatment. The sequence was obtained from a man aged 40-49 years with urothelial cancer. V usage is TRBV2 and J usage is TRBJ2-5; perhaps TRBD2 as D (6 bases). The CDR3: CASSDPSVLKETQYF. The CDR3 DNA follows: TGTGCCAGCAGTGATCCTAGCGTACTAAAAGAGACCCAGTACTTC.